This is a list of T cell receptor beta chains from one sample in a study of T cells in Graves' hyperthyroidism and ophthalmopathy. TCRdb re-derived calls from the multiplex PCR reads in MiXCR, one entry per CDR3 protein. This sample has around 570,000 distinct CDR3 sequences, with about 20% found just once. The sequenced sample consisted of blood. These receptors were collected from a man aged 40-49 years with Graves' ophthalmopathy. The CDR3 runs from the conserved cysteine through the conserved F or W. Fields, in order: V gene, clone size, CDR3 protein. Size values are once, few and many counts, or a class for expanded clones, and some rows have none.

v_gene: TRBV2; abundance: many; CDR3aa: CASSGPPTSGGAGTQYF
v_gene: TRBV7-9; abundance: -; CDR3aa: CASRPRSGAGAVPDTQYF
v_gene: TRBV5-1; abundance: -; CDR3aa: CASSYNSGQVYNEQFF
v_gene: TRBV10-3; abundance: few; CDR3aa: CAISGRTSGLYNEQFF
v_gene: TRBV9; abundance: -; CDR3aa: CASSAGDRGLTNYGYTF
v_gene: TRBV5-1; abundance: -; CDR3aa: CASSLDGGGSNEKLFF
v_gene: TRBV11-2; abundance: many; CDR3aa: CASSIHVTNTEAFF
v_gene: TRBV19; abundance: few; CDR3aa: CASTGTGGSVGNQPQHF
v_gene: TRBV6-5; abundance: -; CDR3aa: CASSYLGPSRGQPQHF
v_gene: TRBV19; abundance: few; CDR3aa: CASTRGGTGVTEAFF
v_gene: TRBV12-3/TRBV12-4; abundance: many; CDR3aa: CASSLYDEQFF
v_gene: TRBV18; abundance: many; CDR3aa: CASSLRQGVNEQFF
v_gene: TRBV5-5; abundance: few; CDR3aa: CASSLGPHNQPQHF
v_gene: TRBV20-1; abundance: -; CDR3aa: CSARSTGSNEQFF
v_gene: TRBV6-2/TRBV6-3; abundance: -; CDR3aa: CASSFPRGSNQPQHF
v_gene: TRBV9; abundance: -; CDR3aa: CASSASGAEQYF
v_gene: TRBV28; abundance: many; CDR3aa: CASSFTGRGGGYEKLFF
v_gene: TRBV7-3; abundance: many; CDR3aa: CASSLIAGGQETQYF
v_gene: TRBV3-1; abundance: -; CDR3aa: CASSQRSPGLYYNEQFF
v_gene: TRBV6-1; abundance: -; CDR3aa: CASSEWVTGEKSYEQYF
v_gene: TRBV20-1; abundance: few; CDR3aa: CSARYRLSNQPQHF
v_gene: TRBV7-3; abundance: few; CDR3aa: CASSLQQGASYGYTF
v_gene: TRBV19; abundance: -; CDR3aa: CASRPRGGQADSPLHF
v_gene: TRBV19; abundance: -; CDR3aa: CASRGDSLNTEAFF
v_gene: TRBV5-4; abundance: few; CDR3aa: CASSLGGLAGEDTQYF
v_gene: TRBV6-4; abundance: -; CDR3aa: CASRILAVSDTQYF
v_gene: TRBV5-1; abundance: few; CDR3aa: CASSGVAGKTQYF
v_gene: TRBV2; abundance: few; CDR3aa: CASSPGQLASYNSPLHF
v_gene: TRBV30; abundance: -; CDR3aa: CAWIRLAGVGEQYF
v_gene: TRBV9; abundance: -; CDR3aa: CASSVGTEMSTDTQYF
v_gene: TRBV12-3/TRBV12-4; abundance: -; CDR3aa: CASSLWGDPGSGLNTEAFF
v_gene: TRBV7-8; abundance: many; CDR3aa: CASGGGRTTEAFF
v_gene: TRBV10-1; abundance: -; CDR3aa: CASTWTGREAFRNQPQHF
v_gene: TRBV5-4; abundance: -; CDR3aa: CASSLAGGLNNEQFF
v_gene: TRBV19; abundance: many; CDR3aa: CASSITGDGSYEQYF
v_gene: TRBV20-1; abundance: many; CDR3aa: CSAKPTGPIQPQHF
v_gene: TRBV19; abundance: -; CDR3aa: CASSSTGGQHEQYF
v_gene: TRBV5-6; abundance: few; CDR3aa: CASGAGVLSSYNEQFF
v_gene: TRBV20-1; abundance: few; CDR3aa: CSARTGVLESYEQYF